This entry lists 18 T cell receptor beta chains sequenced from one sample in a study of blood T cell repertoires in COVID-19. Clones were sequenced by immunoSEQ multiplex PCR, and TCRdb holds only the in-frame ones, with some missing. The table shows approximately 97,000 clones, with approximately 84% occurring only once. Sequenced: peripheral blood. Every receptor here comes from a man in his 60s with acute or convalescent COVID-19.

This clone was recorded a few times. The chain carries TRBV5-1 and TRBJ2-7, with TRBD1 identical over 8 bases. CDR3 size: 14 residues. Germline CDR1 and CDR2: SGHRS and YFSETQ. J was trimmed by 4 bases and V by 5 bases; bases with no gene match: 8. The CDR3 is CASSLRTGQYEQYF. CDR3 coding DNA: TGCGCCAGCAGTTTGCGGACAGGGCAGTACGAGCAGTACTTC.

The rearrangement links TRBV28 to TRBJ1-1; possibly TRBD1 for D (5 bases). Germline CDR1 is MDHEN and CDR2 is SYDVKM. With 7 bases removed from V and 4 bases from J, the gap between germline ends came to 16 bases. CDR3 length equals 14 residues. DNA for the CDR3: TGTGCCAGCACCAAGAGGAGAGACAGCACTGAAGCTTTCTTT. As protein: CASTKRRDSTEAFF.

J is TRBJ1-2 and V is TRBV7-2; tentatively, D is TRBD1 (6 bases). V gave up 5 bases and J gave up 4 bases, with 17 bases separating them. This CDR3 contains 15 residues. Germline CDR1 is SGHTA and CDR2 is FQGNSA. The CDR3 coding sequence is TGTGCCAGCAGCGAGAGGCGGGGGCCTAGCTATGGCTACACCTTC. This sequence encodes CASSERRGPSYGYTF.

The sample holds a few counts of this clone. The chain recombines TRBV3-1 (or the pseudogene TRBV3-2) with TRBJ1-5; D is possibly TRBD1 (5 bases). This CDR3 region has 15 residues. V lost 2 bases to trimming and J lost 2 bases, with 10 bases between them. Germline CDR1 reads LGHDT; CDR2 reads YNNKEL (reference sequence). This chain's CDR3 is CASSQSWGGNQPQHF. CDR3 bases: TGTGCCAGCAGCCAATCATGGGGGGGCAATCAGCCCCAGCATTTT.

This chain connects TRBV4-3 to TRBJ2-1; 10 bases match TRBD2. Germline V lookup: CDR1 LGHNA, CDR2 YSLEER. V shed 0 bases and J 1 base; nucleotides not matched to a gene: 6. The CDR3 has 18 amino acids. The CDR3 loop reads CASSQDVAGGVSYNEQFF. The CDR3 nucleotides are TGCGCCAGCAGCCAAGATGTAGCGGGAGGAGTGTCCTACAATGAGCAGTTCTTC.

V and J are TRBV4-2 and TRBJ2-4; TRBD2 agrees at 7 bases. CDR3 length: 16 amino acids. Germline V gives CDR1 LGHNA, CDR2 YNFKEQ. V dropped 1 base and J dropped 4; count of bases not matched to a gene: 7. The CDR3: CASSQAGGGVKNIQYF. In DNA form, the CDR3 reads TGTGCCAGCAGCCAAGCGGGGGGAGGTGTTAAAAACATTCAGTACTTC.

This chain uses TRBV5-4 with TRBJ2-3; 8 nucleotides align to TRBD1. The V gene's germline CDR1 is SGHNT and CDR2 YYREEE (reference sequence). After removal of 5 bases from V and 2 bases from J, the junction contained 7 bases not matched to a gene. This CDR3 contains 15 residues. The CDR3, as DNA: TGTGCCAGCAGTGAAGACAGGGGAGTCACAGATACGCAGTATTTT. It translates to CASSEDRGVTDTQYF.

This clone was seen a single time. The chain couples TRBV24-1 to TRBJ2-2; D is possibly TRBD1 (6 bases). The germline CDR1 and CDR2 sequences are KGHDR and SFDVKD. Trimming left V 1 base short and J 2 bases short, with 13 bases between. CDR3 length: 17 residues. CDR3 coding DNA: TGTGCCACCAGTGATTTCGCCGGGACAACAAACACCGGGGAGCTGTTTTTT. It specifies CATSDFAGTTNTGELFF.

The chain recombines TRBV3-1 (or the pseudogene TRBV3-2) with TRBJ2-7; 7 bases agree with TRBD2. The CDR3 runs to 19 residues. V lost 1 base, J lost 6 bases, and 21 bases stayed unmatched. Germline V CDR1 and CDR2: LGHDT, YNNKEL (reference sequence). CDR3 loop: CASSQGSLFVGGENGEQYF. The DNA for the CDR3 is TGTGCCAGCAGCCAAGGAAGTTTGTTTGTGGGGGGGGAAAACGGCGAGCAGTACTTC.

This clone was seen once. J is TRBJ2-7 and V is TRBV6-2 or TRBV6-3; 11 positions match TRBD2. Germline loops: CDR1 MNHEY, CDR2 SVGEGT. This CDR3 spans 15 amino acids. J gave up 3 bases and V 6 bases, and 7 bases lay outside the gene matches. The CDR3 DNA follows: TGTGCCAGCAGCCGCGCTAGCGGGGGGTACTACGAGCAGTACTTC. The encoded protein is CASSRASGGYYEQYF.

This clone was counted only a few times. The gene calls are TRBV5-8 and TRBJ2-2; D unclear. Germline V gene data show CDR1 as SGHTS and CDR2 as YDEGEE. The germline V and J ends were trimmed by 4 bases and 8 bases, with 12 bases remaining between them. This CDR3 has 13 amino acids. CDR3 region: CASSQGSRGELFF. CDR3 nucleotides: TGTGCCAGCAGCCAAGGTTCGCGGGGGGAGCTGTTTTTT.

This clone was observed once. V usage is TRBV3-1 (or the pseudogene TRBV3-2) and J usage is TRBJ2-7, with a tentative D call TRBD2 (6 bases). This CDR3 comprises 15 residues. Trimming removed 7 bases from V and 0 bases from J, with 16 bases in between. Germline CDR1 is LGHDT and CDR2 is YNNKEL (reference sequence). In DNA form, the CDR3 reads TGTGCCAGCACTTCCCGGGACTCAAGCTCCTACGAGCAGTACTTC. It translates to CASTSRDSSSYEQYF.

The chain joins TRBV2 to TRBJ2-1; 13 nucleotides agree with TRBD2. CDR3 length equals 17 residues. V lost 4 bases and J lost 9; bases outside the gene matches: 12. Germline V CDR1 and CDR2: SNHLY, FYNNEI. Written as DNA, the CDR3 is TGTGCCAGCAGTGCCAAGCCCGGGACTAGCGGGATCGGTGAGCAGTTCTTC. This encodes CASSAKPGTSGIGEQFF.

This chain joins TRBV28 and TRBJ1-5; 8 bases are a match to TRBD1. This CDR3 has 14 amino acids. The germline gives CDR1 MDHEN, CDR2 SYDVKM. J gave up 7 bases and V 6 bases, and 8 bases lay outside the gene matches. CDR3 in DNA: TGTGCCAGCAGGCTTACAGGGGGAGGACAGCCCCAGCATTTT. Its protein is CASRLTGGGQPQHF.

The chain uses TRBV7-2 and TRBJ1-4; D not resolved. CDR1 and CDR2 from the germline V gene are SGHTA and FQGNSA. The CDR3 loop spans 13 amino acids. V was clipped by 5 bases and J by 12 bases, with 16 bases between them. CDR3 coding DNA: TGTGCCAGCAGCCCGAACCTCCGACTCGAACTGTTTTTT. Amino acid sequence: CASSPNLRLELFF. The whole variable domain, remainder taken from reference TRBV7-2 and TRBJ1-4, is GAGVSQSPSNKVTEKGKDVELRCDPISGHTALYWYRQSLGQGLEFLIYFQGNSAPDKSGLPSDRFSAERTGGSVSTLTIQRTQQEDSAVYLCASSPNLRLELFFGSGTQLSVL.

The V and J genes are TRBV3-1 (or the pseudogene TRBV3-2) and TRBJ2-6; D ambiguous. The CDR3 is 12 amino acids. The germline V gene encodes CDR1 LGHDT and CDR2 YNNKEL (reference sequence). The V end lost 11 bases, the J end lost 0 bases, and 5 bases lay between the germline ends. CDR3 nucleotide sequence: TGTGCCGCCAGCTCTGGGGCCAACGTCCTGACTTTC. Residues: CAASSGANVLTF.

The chain has TRBV5-1 and TRBJ2-6, with D perhaps TRBD2 (6 bases). From germline, CDR1 is SGHRS and CDR2 YFSETQ. This CDR3 comprises 17 residues. V shed 8 bases and J shed 1 base, with 19 bases lying between them. In nucleotides, the CDR3 is TGCGCCAGTGGGCCGGGACTGCAGAAATCTGGGGCCAACGTCCTGACTTTC. Translating it yields CASGPGLQKSGANVLTF.

The chain employs TRBV11-2 and TRBJ2-3; 8 bases match TRBD2. The ends lost 4 bases at V and 5 bases at J; junction bases unmatched: 8. Germline V lookup: CDR1 SGHAT, CDR2 FQNNGV. This CDR3 has 15 amino acids. In DNA form, the CDR3 reads TGTGCCAGCAGCTCGACTAGCGCGAGGGGAGATACGCAGTATTTT. It is translated as CASSSTSARGDTQYF.